The entry that follows covers one T cell receptor beta chain sequence. The antigen is undetermined. A universal primer site was added by template switching, and unique molecular identifiers were carried by the cDNA. TCRdb ran MiXCR on the 5' RACE reads and lists one entry per CDR3 protein. The table includes 400,000 to 650,000 distinct CDR3 sequences, 22% detected once. This CDR3 is built from 14 residues. Trimming at V came to 5 bases and at J to 3 bases, leaving 4 bases not matched to a gene. The sample is drawn from a study of identical twins. Study observations and caveats: Memory repertoires lacked the insertion deficit that abundant cord blood beta clonotypes showed.

The donor group consisted entirely of healthy Caucasians. These data were also reused for a study on T cells expressing NK-cell markers.

The sequenced sample consisted of CD4+ T cells sorted from blood. The V gene is TRBV12-3 or TRBV12-4, the J gene TRBJ2-7, with 10 bases that match TRBD1. The receptor's source is a young woman in good health. The CDR3: CASSHGQGDYEQYF. In DNA, the CDR3 is TGTGCCAGCAGTCATGGACAGGGGGACTACGAGCAGTACTTC.